This T cell receptor (beta chain) came from a study of T-cell memory formation after mild COVID-19. For the study at large: There were largely donor-specific TCR clusters. Study results and caveats: The CD4+ clones that contracted clustered mainly within CM and EM, and the CD8+ clones concentrated in EMRA. The appearance of some responding clones in pre-infection memory suggested that cross-reactive memory joined.

With regard to this clonotype: Its antigen is as yet unknown.

The germline CDR1 and CDR2 sequences are LNHDA and SQIVND (reference sequence). V dropped 7 bases and J dropped 6; count of bases not matched to a gene: 6. This CDR3 is 12 amino acids long. Constant-segment-primed 5'RACE gave TCR alpha and TCR beta cDNA libraries with sample barcodes and UMIs. One entry per CDR3 protein, called by TCRdb with MiXCR from the 5' RACE reads. In the table there are approximately 580,000 distinct CDR3 sequences, roughly 22% of which are singletons. The sample consisted of PBMCs or a T cell subset sorted from them (not recorded which). V is TRBV19 and J is TRBJ2-7, with 7 bases lining up with TRBD1. The TCR originated in an adult woman who had mild COVID-19 (a few samples of this study predate the infection). Cell type and time point are not known. CDR3 sequence reads: CASNSYRGEQYF. The CDR3 DNA follows: TGTGCCAGTAACAGCTACAGGGGCGAGCAGTACTTC.